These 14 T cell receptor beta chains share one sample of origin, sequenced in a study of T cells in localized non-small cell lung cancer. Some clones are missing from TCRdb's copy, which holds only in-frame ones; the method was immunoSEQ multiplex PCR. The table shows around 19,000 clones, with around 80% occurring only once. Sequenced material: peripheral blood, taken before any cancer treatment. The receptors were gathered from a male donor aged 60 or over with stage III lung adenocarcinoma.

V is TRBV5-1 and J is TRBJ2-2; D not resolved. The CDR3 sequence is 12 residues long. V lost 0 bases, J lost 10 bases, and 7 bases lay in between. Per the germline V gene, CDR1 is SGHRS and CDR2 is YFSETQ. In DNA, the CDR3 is TGCGCCAGCAGCTTGGGGGTATCGGAGCTGTTTTTT. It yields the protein CASSLGVSELFF. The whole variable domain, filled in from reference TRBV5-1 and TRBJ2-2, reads KAGVTQTPRYLIKTRGQQVTLSCSPISGHRSVSWYQQTPGQGLQFLFEYFSETQRNKGNFPGRFSGRQFSNSRSEMNVSTLELGDSALYLCASSLGVSELFFGEGSRLTVL.

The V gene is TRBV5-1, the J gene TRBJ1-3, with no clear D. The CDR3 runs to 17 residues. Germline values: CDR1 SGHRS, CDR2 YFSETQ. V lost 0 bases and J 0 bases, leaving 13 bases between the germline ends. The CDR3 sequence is CASSLEPSLSSGNTIYF. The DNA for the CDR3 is TGCGCCAGCAGCTTGGAGCCCAGCTTAAGCTCTGGAAACACCATATATTTT.

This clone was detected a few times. The CDR3 loop is CANPGSQGERGNTIYF. The CDR3 bases are TGTGCCAACCCCGGTAGCCAGGGAGAACGGGGAAACACCATATATTTT. The genes are TRBV5-8 and TRBJ1-3; tentative D call: TRBD1 (5 bases). The germline V gene has CDR1 SGHTS and CDR2 YDEGEE. The CDR3 totals 16 residues. V lost 9 bases and J lost 4, with 23 bases in between.

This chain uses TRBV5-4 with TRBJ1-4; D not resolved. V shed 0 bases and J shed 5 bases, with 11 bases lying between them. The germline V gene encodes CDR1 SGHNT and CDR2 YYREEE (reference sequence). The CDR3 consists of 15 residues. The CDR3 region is CASSLAVGPNEKLFF. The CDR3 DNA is TGTGCCAGCAGCTTGGCCGTGGGCCCCAATGAAAAACTGTTTTTT.

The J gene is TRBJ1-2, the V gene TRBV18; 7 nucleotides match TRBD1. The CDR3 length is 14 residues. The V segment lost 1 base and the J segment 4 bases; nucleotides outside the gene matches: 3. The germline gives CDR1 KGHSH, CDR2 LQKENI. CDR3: CASSPQGASYGYTF. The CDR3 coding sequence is TGTGCCAGCTCACCACAGGGGGCCAGCTATGGCTACACCTTC.

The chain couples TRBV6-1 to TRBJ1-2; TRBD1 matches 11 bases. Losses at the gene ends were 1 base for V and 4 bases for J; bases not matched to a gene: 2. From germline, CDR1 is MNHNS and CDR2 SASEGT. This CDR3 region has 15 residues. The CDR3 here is CASSEGTGGAYGYTF. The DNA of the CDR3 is TGTGCCAGCAGTGAAGGGACAGGGGGCGCCTATGGCTACACCTTC.

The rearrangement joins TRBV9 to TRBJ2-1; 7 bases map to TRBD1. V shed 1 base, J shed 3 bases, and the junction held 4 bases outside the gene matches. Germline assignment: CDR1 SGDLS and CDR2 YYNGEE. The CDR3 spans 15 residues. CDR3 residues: CASSVNRGIYNEQFF. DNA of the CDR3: TGTGCCAGCAGCGTAAACAGGGGAATCTACAATGAGCAGTTCTTC.

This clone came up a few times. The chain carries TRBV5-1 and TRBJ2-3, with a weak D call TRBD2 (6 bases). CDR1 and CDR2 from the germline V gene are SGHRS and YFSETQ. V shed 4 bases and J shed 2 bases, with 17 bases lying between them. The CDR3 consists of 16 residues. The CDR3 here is CASSMGAGTNTDTQYF. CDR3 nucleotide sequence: TGCGCCAGCAGCATGGGTGCGGGAACAAACACAGATACGCAGTATTTT.

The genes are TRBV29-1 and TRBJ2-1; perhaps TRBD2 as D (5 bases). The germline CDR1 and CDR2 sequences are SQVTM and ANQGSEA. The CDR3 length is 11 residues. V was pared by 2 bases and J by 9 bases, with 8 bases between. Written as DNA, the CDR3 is TGCAGCGTTGAACCTGGGAGTGAGCAGTTCTTC. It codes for CSVEPGSEQFF.

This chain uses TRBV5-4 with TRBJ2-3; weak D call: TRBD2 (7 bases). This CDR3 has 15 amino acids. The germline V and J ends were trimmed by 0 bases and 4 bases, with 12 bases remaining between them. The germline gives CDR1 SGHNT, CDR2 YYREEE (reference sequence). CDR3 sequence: CASSLGGGVSDTQYF. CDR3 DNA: TGTGCCAGCAGCTTGGGGGGGGGCGTGTCAGATACGCAGTATTTT.

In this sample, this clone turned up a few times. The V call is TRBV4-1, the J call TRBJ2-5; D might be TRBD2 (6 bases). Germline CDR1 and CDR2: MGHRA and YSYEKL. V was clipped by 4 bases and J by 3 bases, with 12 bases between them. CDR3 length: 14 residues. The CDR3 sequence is CASSRLAIEETQYF. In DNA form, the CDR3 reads TGCGCCAGCAGCCGTCTAGCGATCGAAGAGACCCAGTACTTC.

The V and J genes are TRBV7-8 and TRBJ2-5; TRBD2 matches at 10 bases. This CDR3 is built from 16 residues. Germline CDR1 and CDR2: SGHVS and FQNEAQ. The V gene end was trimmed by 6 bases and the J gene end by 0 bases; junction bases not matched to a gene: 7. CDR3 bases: TGTGCCAGCAGACCAACTAGCGGGGAGAACCAAGAGACCCAGTACTTC. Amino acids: CASRPTSGENQETQYF.

CDR3 bases: TGCGCCAGCAGCTTGGCGGGAAATGAGCAGTTCTTC. Its protein product is CASSLAGNEQFF. V gene TRBV5-1 combines with J gene TRBJ2-1; weak D call: TRBD2 (5 bases). Trimming took 0 bases from V and 7 from J, leaving 5 bases between them. Germline assignment: CDR1 SGHRS and CDR2 YFSETQ. The CDR3 has 12 amino acids.

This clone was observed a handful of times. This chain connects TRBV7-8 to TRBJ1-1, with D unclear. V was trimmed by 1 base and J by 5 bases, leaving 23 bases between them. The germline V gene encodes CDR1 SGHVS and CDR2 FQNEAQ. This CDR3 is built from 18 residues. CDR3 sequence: CASSLGRGISPGGTEAFF. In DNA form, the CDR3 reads TGTGCCAGCAGCTTAGGGCGGGGTATAAGTCCCGGAGGAACTGAAGCTTTCTTT.